Detailed here is one T cell receptor (beta chain). The data originate from a study of blood T cell repertoires in COVID-19. In the study overall: Researchers got acute and convalescent COVID-19 samples from the United States, Italy and Spain.

Method: immunoSEQ multiplex PCR; TCRdb's copy keeps in-frame clones and lacks some. The sample has approximately 120,000 clones, approximately 82% seen once. The receptor comes from a woman aged 50 to 60 with acute or convalescent COVID-19. Sequencing used peripheral blood.

The chain's CDR3 is CAISNSGSSYNEQFF. CDR3 bases: TGTGCCATCAGTAACAGCGGAAGCTCCTACAATGAGCAGTTCTTC. The rearrangement joins TRBV10-3 to TRBJ2-1, with D possibly TRBD2 on 5 matching bases. This CDR3 region has 15 residues. The germline V gene encodes CDR1 ENHRY and CDR2 SYGVKD. V was shortened by 5 bases and J by 0 bases, with 11 bases between the two germline ends.